Shown below are 5 T cell receptor beta chains from a single sample sequenced in a study of T cells after yellow fever vaccination. MiXCR, run by TCRdb on the 5' RACE reads, gives a single entry per CDR3 protein. The data contain fewer than 350,000 distinct CDR3 sequences, around 4.5% of them singletons. This material consisted of PBMCs, taken 15 days after the yellow fever booster vaccination. These receptors all stem from a young man who received the YFV17D yellow fever vaccine.

This clonotype was observed many times. The V call is TRBV29-1, the J call TRBJ2-1; D is perhaps TRBD1 or TRBD2 (5 bases each). Trimming shortened V by 7 bases and J by 4 bases, and 14 bases separated the two germline ends. CDR3 length: 13 residues. Per germline, CDR1 SQVTM and CDR2 ANQGSEA. The CDR3 DNA reads TGCAGCGCGGTGGGGACGGGGTACAATGAGCAGTTCTTC. Amino acids: CSAVGTGYNEQFF.

This clonotype was seen repeatedly, ten times or more. The chain combines TRBV14 with TRBJ1-2; D perhaps matches TRBD1 (5 bases). The CDR3 runs to 20 residues. CDR1 is SGHDN, CDR2 FVKESK, per germline. The germline V and J ends were trimmed by 6 bases and 0 bases, with 29 bases remaining between them. The CDR3 spells CASSEYPPGPIASANYGYTF. The CDR3 DNA reads as TGTGCCAGCAGTGAATACCCGCCAGGGCCTATAGCTTCAGCTAACTATGGCTACACCTTC.

Only a few counts were recorded for this clonotype. V usage is TRBV6-2 or TRBV6-3 and J usage is TRBJ2-6, with D uncertain. The germline gives CDR1 MNHEY, CDR2 SVGEGT. The V end lost 9 bases, the J end lost 4 bases, and 10 bases lay between the germline ends. This CDR3 is built from 13 residues. CDR3 nucleotides: TGTGCCAGTGAGGTCGCAGGGGCCAACGTCCTGACTTTC. Translating it yields CASEVAGANVLTF.

This clonotype was observed many times. This could be a read error, since a much larger clone is one nucleotide away. The chain employs TRBV7-3 and TRBJ2-3, with 11 bases lining up with TRBD2. After removal of 5 bases from V and 4 bases from J, the junction contained 2 bases not matched to a gene. CDR1 and CDR2 (germline): SGHTA, FQGTGA. This CDR3 has 14 residues. The CDR3 region has the DNA TGTGCCAGCAGCCTTAGCGGGGGGGCAGATACGCAGTATTTT. As protein: CASSLSGGADTQYF. Looking up the rest from reference TRBV7-3 and TRBJ2-3 gives the full variable domain: GAGVSQTPSNKVTEKGKYVELRCDPISGHTALYWYRQSLGQGPEFLIYFQGTGAADDSGLPNDRFFAVRPEGSVSTLKIQRTERGDSAVYLCASSLSGGADTQYFGPGTRLTVL.

This clonotype was counted only a few times. The chain recombines TRBV6-2 or TRBV6-3 with TRBJ2-3; 7 nucleotides align to TRBD1. J lost 0 bases, V lost 6 bases, and 12 bases had no gene match. Germline CDR1 and CDR2: MNHEY and SVGEGT. The CDR3 length is 17 residues. Here the CDR3 DNA reads TGTGCCAGCAGCTGGGACAGAAAAGCATCTAGCACAGATACGCAGTATTTT. Its protein is CASSWDRKASSTDTQYF.